This TCR beta chain was captured by sequencing in a study of beta chain features in type 1 diabetes. Turning to the study itself: Researchers looked at roughly 100,000,000 sorted cells across all samples.

With respect to this clone: The target antigen is unknown.

Study-wide results and caveats: Shorter TCRB CDR3s, moderately but significantly so, marked every one of the four CD4+ subsets in Type 1 diabetes patients. In the patient group, naive, central memory and Treg TCRB repertoires seemed more alike than in the healthy donor group.

Expressed TCRB transcripts were sequenced, since all the RNA that had been isolated was reverse transcribed. Assay used: immunoSEQ multiplex PCR; TCRdb lists only in-frame clones, some missing. Among a few hundred thousand clones listed, about a tenth were seen once. This receptor was taken from a man aged 18 to 35 in good health. The sample taken for sequencing was central memory CD4+ T cells from blood.

CDR3 sequence (DNA): TGTGCCAGCAGCCAAGATAGGACTAGTGTCTCCTACGAGCAGTACTTC. It is translated as CASSQDRTSVSYEQYF. The chain combines TRBV4-2 with TRBJ2-7; 7 nucleotides align to TRBD2. Looked up from germline, CDR1 is LGHNA and CDR2 is YNFKEQ. Trimming cost V 0 bases and J 0 bases; bases outside gene matches: 5. CDR3 size: 16 residues.